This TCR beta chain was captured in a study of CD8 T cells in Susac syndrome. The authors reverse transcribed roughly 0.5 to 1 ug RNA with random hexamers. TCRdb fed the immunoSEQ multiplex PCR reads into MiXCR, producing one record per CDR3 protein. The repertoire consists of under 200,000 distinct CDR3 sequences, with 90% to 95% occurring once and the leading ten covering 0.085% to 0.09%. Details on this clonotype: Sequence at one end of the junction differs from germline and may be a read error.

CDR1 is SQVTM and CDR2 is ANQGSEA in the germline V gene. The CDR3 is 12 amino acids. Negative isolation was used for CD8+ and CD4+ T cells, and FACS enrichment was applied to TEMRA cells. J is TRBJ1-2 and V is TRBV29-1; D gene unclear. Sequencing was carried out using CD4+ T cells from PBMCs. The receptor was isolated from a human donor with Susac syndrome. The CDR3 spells CSVELSNDGYTF. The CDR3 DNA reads TGCAGCGTTGAATTGTCTAACGATGGCTACACCTTC.